This TCR beta chain was retrieved from a study of blood T cell repertoires in COVID-19. For the study at large: Samples taken during acute and convalescent COVID-19 were collected in the United States, Italy and Spain.

Original processing notes: Reference gene primer amplification in the assay estimated nucleated cell counts. Sequencing used immunoSEQ multiplex PCR; TCRdb keeps in-frame clones, though not all of them. The D gene and trimming were derived from the DNA, and the V and J assignments and clone size from that table. The sample includes a few hundred thousand clones, 70% to 90% of them seen just once. Which cohort a participant joined came from the clinical history participants gave. All recovered Cohort 3 donors got two negative PCRs, got clearance, or saw symptom resolution. The V end lost 3 bases, the J end lost 2 bases, and 9 bases lay between the germline ends. Germline V gene lookup returns CDR1 LNHNV and CDR2 YYDKDF (reference sequence). The CDR3 covers 14 residues.

This receptor was obtained from a woman between 25 and 40 years old who had recovered from COVID-19. Sequencing was carried out using PBMCs or T cells enriched from blood (not recorded which). This rearrangement joins TRBV15 to TRBJ2-3; no reliable D call. The CDR3, as DNA: TGTGCCACCAGCAGTGGGCAGGACACAGATACGCAGTATTTT. Amino acids: CATSSGQDTDTQYF.